This T cell receptor (beta chain) was observed in a study of blood T cells in healthy people across ages. V was clipped by 7 bases and J by 8 bases, with 23 bases between them. The CDR3 loop spans 15 amino acids. Through a sample-barcoded 5' primer and a J-beta primer mix, a second PCR was run for roughly 6 to 12 cycles. TCRdb passed the 5' RACE reads through MiXCR, listing each CDR3 protein once. The repertoire holds some 1.1 million distinct CDR3 sequences, more than 30% seen once, with 10% to 15% in the top ten. The chain has TRBV12-3 or TRBV12-4 and TRBJ1-2; maybe TRBD1 (6 bases). Sequencing used blood. The sequence derives from a man between 18 and 35 years old in good health. The CDR3 region is CASISMPQQGRGYTF. The CDR3 bases are TGTGCCAGCATTTCGATGCCCCAACAGGGACGAGGCTACACCTTC.